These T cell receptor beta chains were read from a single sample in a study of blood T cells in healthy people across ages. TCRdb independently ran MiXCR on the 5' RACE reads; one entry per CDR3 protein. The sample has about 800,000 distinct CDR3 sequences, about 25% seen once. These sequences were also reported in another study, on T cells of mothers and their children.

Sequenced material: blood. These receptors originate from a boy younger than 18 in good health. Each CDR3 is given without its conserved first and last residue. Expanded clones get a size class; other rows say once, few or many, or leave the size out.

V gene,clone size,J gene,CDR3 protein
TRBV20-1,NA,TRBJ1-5,SATQAQNQPQH
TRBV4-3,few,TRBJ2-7,ASSQDVGRGADEQY
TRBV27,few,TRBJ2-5,ASSWTYQETQY
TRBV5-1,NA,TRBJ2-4,ASSFGSGENIQY
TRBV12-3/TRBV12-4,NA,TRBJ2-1,ASTQGFSYNEQF
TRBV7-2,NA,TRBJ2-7,ASSLAPGGNYEQY
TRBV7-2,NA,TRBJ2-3,ASSPDRNTQY
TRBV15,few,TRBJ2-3,ATREQGSTDTQY
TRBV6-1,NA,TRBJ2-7,ASSERGLETISYEQY
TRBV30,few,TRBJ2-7,ALTPGTAYEQY
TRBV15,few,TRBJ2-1,ATSRADNEQF
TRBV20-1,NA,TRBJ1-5,SARAGGRGNQPQH
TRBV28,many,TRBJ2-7,ASKGLLYEQY
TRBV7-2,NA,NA,AGSPLADSPYEQY